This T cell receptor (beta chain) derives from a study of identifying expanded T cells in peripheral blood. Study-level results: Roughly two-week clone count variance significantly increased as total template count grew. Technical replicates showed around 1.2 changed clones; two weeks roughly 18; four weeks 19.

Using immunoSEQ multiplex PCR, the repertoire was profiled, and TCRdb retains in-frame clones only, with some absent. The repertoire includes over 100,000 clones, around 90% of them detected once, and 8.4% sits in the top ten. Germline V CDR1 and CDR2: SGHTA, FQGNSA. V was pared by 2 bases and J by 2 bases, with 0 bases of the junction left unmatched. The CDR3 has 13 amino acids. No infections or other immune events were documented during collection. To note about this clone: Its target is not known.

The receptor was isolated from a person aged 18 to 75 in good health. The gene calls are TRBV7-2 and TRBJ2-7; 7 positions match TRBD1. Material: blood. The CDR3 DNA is TGTGCCAGCAGCTTACAGGGGGCCTACGAGCAGTACTTC. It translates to CASSLQGAYEQYF.